The clone carrying this T cell receptor (beta chain) was found a few times. The antigen is not known. Other nucleotide sequences in the sample specify the same CDR3. These data originate in a study of beta chain features in type 1 diabetes. Reverse transcription of all isolated RNA meant that expressed TCRB transcripts were sequenced. It was found that naive, central memory and regulatory T cell samples averaged approximately 3.9 million reads. The data were produced by immunoSEQ multiplex PCR, yet TCRdb's version contains in-frame clones alone and is incomplete. The data show roughly 500,000 clones, roughly 30% seen once. There are 13 residues in the CDR3. Germline CDR1 is MDHEN and CDR2 is SYDVKM. The ends were cut back, 2 bases at V and 3 bases at J, with 6 bases in the middle. Study observations and caveats: Resolution of whether HLA type affects TCRB rearrangement was not achieved here. More deletions and fewer insertions at VDJ junctions were seen in type 1 diabetes patients.

This sequence joins TRBV28 and TRBJ2-3; unclear D gene. This TCR came from a man between 18 and 35 years old in good health. The sequenced sample consisted of naive CD4+ T cells from blood. The CDR3 here is CASSLAATDTQYF. As DNA, the CDR3 is TGTGCCAGCAGTTTAGCAGCGACAGATACGCAGTATTTT.